Reported below is one T cell receptor beta chain. What it binds is unknown. Exposure to brentuximab vedotin varied, and each patient had relapsed following autologous stem cell transplantation. This CDR3 is built from 14 residues. Trimming removed 4 bases from V and 2 bases from J; junction bases left unmatched: 3. Per the germline V gene, CDR1 is MNHEY and CDR2 is SMNVEV (reference sequence). This specimen belongs to a study of PD-1 blockade in classical Hodgkin lymphoma. Findings and caveats of the study: Nivolumab initiated under 1 year post-ASCT led to patient exclusion. No one has yet defined what causes the repertoire differences, which may be disease activity or prior therapy.

Data came from immunoSEQ multiplex PCR; TCRdb stores just in-frame clones and leaves some out. The sample consists of more than 85,000 clones, 92% of them appearing once. The rearrangement joins TRBV27 to TRBJ2-5, with TRBD2 matching 8 bases. The specimen was peripheral blood mononuclear cells (PBMCs), collected before the second cycle of nivolumab. This TCR was sampled from a human donor with classical Hodgkin lymphoma. CDR3 in amino acids: CASSYAGGQETQYF. The DNA for the CDR3 is TGTGCCAGCAGTTACGCGGGGGGTCAAGAGACCCAGTACTTC.